This entry lists 28 T cell receptor beta chains sequenced from one sample in a study of CD8 T cells in Susac syndrome. A quantity of about 0.45 to 1 ug RNA underwent reverse transcription using random hexamers. TCRdb reprocessed the immunoSEQ multiplex PCR reads with MiXCR, giving one entry per CDR3 protein. The table includes over 150,000 distinct CDR3 sequences, about 94% detected once. The specimen sequenced was CD4+ T cells from PBMCs. These receptors were taken from a human donor with multiple sclerosis.

The chain is built from TRBV2 and TRBJ1-4; D is possibly TRBD1 (5 bases). Germline V gene sequence: CDR1 SNHLY, CDR2 FYNNEI. Trimming cost V 6 bases and J 0 bases, with 11 bases left between them. The CDR3 has 15 amino acids. CDR3 in amino acids: CASSGGPATNEKLFF. As DNA, the CDR3 is TGTGCCAGCAGCGGGGGTCCAGCAACTAATGAAAAACTGTTTTTT.

The chain uses TRBV7-9 and TRBJ2-7, with D unresolved. In germline, CDR1 is SEHNR, CDR2 FQNEAQ (reference sequence). The V end lost 1 base, the J end lost 7 bases, and 14 bases lay between the germline ends. The CDR3 spans 14 residues. CDR3 loop: CASSLGLEAVEQYF. The CDR3 DNA sequence: TGTGCCAGCAGCTTAGGGCTAGAGGCCGTGGAGCAGTACTTC. Using reference TRBV7-9 and TRBJ2-7 for the parts outside the CDR3, the full variable domain is DTGVSQNPRHKITKRGQNVTFRCDPISEHNRLYWYRQTLGQGPEFLTYFQNEAQLEKSRLLSDRFSAERPKGSFSTLEIQRTEQGDSAMYLCASSLGLEAVEQYFGPGTRLTVT.

The gene calls are TRBV4-2 and TRBJ2-5; no definite D call. The V gene lost 0 bases and the J gene lost 4 bases, with 6 bases spanning the gap. The CDR3 has 13 residues. Germline V gene lookup returns CDR1 LGHNA and CDR2 YNFKEQ. The CDR3 nucleotides are TGTGCCAGCAGCCAAGAAGTGGGAGAGACCCAGTACTTC. This translates into CASSQEVGETQYF.

The V and J genes are TRBV20-1 and TRBJ2-7; TRBD1 aligns across 10 bases. The CDR3 contains 15 residues. CDR1 and CDR2 from the germline V gene are DFQATT and SNEGSKA (reference sequence). The V and J ends lost 1 base and 1 base, in that order; junction bases with no gene match: 4. This CDR3 is CSARGPGQGSYEQYF. CDR3 in DNA: TGCAGTGCTAGAGGTCCGGGACAGGGGTCCTACGAGCAGTACTTC.

The chain is built from TRBV9 and TRBJ2-7; perhaps TRBD2 as D (7 bases). V gave up 0 bases and J gave up 8 bases, with 15 bases separating them. Germline CDR1 reads SGDLS; CDR2 reads YYNGEE. This CDR3 spans 14 amino acids. The CDR3 DNA sequence: TGTGCCAGCAGCGTAGGGAACGGGGGGCGCCAGCAGTACTTC. Its protein is CASSVGNGGRQQYF.

The V gene is TRBV6-2 or TRBV6-3, the J gene TRBJ1-1; D is possibly TRBD1 (5 bases). This CDR3 is built from 14 residues. Trimming pared 4 bases from V and 3 bases from J, leaving 12 bases between. From germline, CDR1 is MNHEY and CDR2 SVGEGT. CDR3 loop: CASSFGGSDTEAFF. CDR3 nucleotide sequence: TGTGCCAGCAGTTTTGGGGGTTCGGACACTGAAGCTTTCTTT.

This chain connects TRBV12-3 or TRBV12-4 to TRBJ1-5, with 7 bases fitting TRBD1. There are 16 residues in the CDR3. The ends lost 5 bases at V and 1 base at J; junction bases unmatched: 8. The CDR3: CASSPTDRASNQPQHF. The CDR3 nucleotides are TGTGCCAGCAGTCCCACCGACAGGGCAAGCAATCAGCCCCAGCATTTT.

The rearrangement links TRBV6-5 to TRBJ1-6; possible D gene TRBD1, 5 bases. This CDR3 region has 16 residues. Germline values: CDR1 MNHEY, CDR2 SVGAGI. V lost 5 bases to trimming and J lost 9 bases, with 20 bases between them. CDR3 residues: CASSHPFGRVLSPLHF. CDR3 bases: TGTGCCAGCAGTCACCCCTTCGGCAGGGTACTTTCACCCCTCCACTTT.

The chain combines TRBV24-1 with TRBJ2-1; D gene uncertain. The CDR3 runs 12 residues. Trimming stripped 4 bases from V and 7 bases from J, with 7 bases between. Germline CDR1 is KGHDR and CDR2 is SFDVKD. The CDR3 DNA reads TGTGCCACCAGTGAGGTTGGGAATGAGCAGTTCTTC. Amino acid sequence: CATSEVGNEQFF.

This rearrangement joins TRBV9 to TRBJ1-2; D remains unclear. The CDR3 has 16 residues. V lost 4 bases and J lost 0, with 16 bases in between. CDR1 is SGDLS and CDR2 is YYNGEE in the germline V gene. CDR3 region: CASSPQSGLANYGYTF. The CDR3 region has the DNA TGTGCCAGCAGCCCCCAATCCGGCTTAGCTAACTATGGCTACACCTTC.

The CDR3 DNA reads as TGCAGTGCTAGAGAGCAAACAGGGGGAGGCTACACCTTC. Translated: CSAREQTGGGYTF. The V and J genes are TRBV20-1 and TRBJ1-2, with 8 bases fitting TRBD1. Germline lookup yields CDR1 DFQATT and CDR2 SNEGSKA (reference sequence). With 0 bases clipped from V and 8 bases from J, the junction kept 5 bases outside the gene matches. This CDR3 is built from 13 residues.

The chain links TRBV29-1 to TRBJ1-4, with D possibly being TRBD1 (5 bases). Trimming cost V 4 bases and J 7 bases, with 16 bases left between them. Germline assignment: CDR1 SQVTM and CDR2 ANQGSEA. This CDR3 has 14 residues. This chain's CDR3 is CSVGGDLGPEKLFF. CDR3 DNA: TGCAGCGTTGGGGGGGACCTTGGCCCTGAAAAACTGTTTTTT.

This chain links TRBV7-6 with TRBJ1-1; tentative D call: TRBD1 (5 bases). V lost 1 base, J lost 4 bases, and 16 bases lay in between. CDR1 SGHVS and CDR2 FNYEAQ come from the germline V gene. The CDR3 covers 16 residues. This chain's CDR3 is CASSLVSGLGGTEAFF. The CDR3 bases are TGTGCCAGCAGCTTAGTATCTGGGCTGGGGGGCACTGAAGCTTTCTTT.

The rearrangement joins TRBV3-1 to TRBJ2-4, with a possible D match to TRBD2 (6 bases). Germline V gene sequence: CDR1 LGHDT, CDR2 YNNKEL (reference sequence). The CDR3 totals 13 residues. V dropped 4 bases and J dropped 8 bases, with 12 bases sitting between them. The DNA for the CDR3 is TGTGCCAGCAGCCCCCAGGGCGGGGACATTCAGTACTTC. The encoded protein is CASSPQGGDIQYF.

This rearrangement joins TRBV6-5 to TRBJ2-3, with D hard to call. CDR1 and CDR2 (germline): MNHEY, SVGAGI. The V end lost 3 bases, the J end lost 4 bases, and 11 bases lay between the germline ends. CDR3 length: 14 residues. CDR3 sequence reads: CASSYHERADTQYF. The DNA of the CDR3 is TGTGCCAGCAGTTATCATGAACGGGCAGATACGCAGTATTTT.

The chain combines TRBV4-1 with TRBJ2-7, with 9 bases that match TRBD1. Trimming removed 1 base from V and 3 bases from J; junction bases left unmatched: 4. The CDR3 consists of 15 residues. From germline, CDR1 is MGHRA and CDR2 YSYEKL. The CDR3 nucleotides read TGCGCCAGCAGCCAAGTTTCGGGACAGGGCTACGAGCAGTACTTC. It specifies CASSQVSGQGYEQYF.

The rearrangement joins TRBV30 to TRBJ2-5, with D perhaps TRBD2 (6 bases). This CDR3 is 14 amino acids long. CDR1 and CDR2 (germline): GTSNPN, SVGIG (reference sequence). V shed 1 base and J shed 3 bases, with 12 bases lying between them. The CDR3 protein is CAWSARLVEETQYF. Here the CDR3 DNA reads TGTGCCTGGAGTGCACGACTAGTTGAAGAGACCCAGTACTTC.

This chain uses TRBV24-1 with TRBJ2-2; a weak D match, TRBD1 (6 bases). Per germline, CDR1 KGHDR and CDR2 SFDVKD. Trimming removed 2 bases from V and 0 bases from J, with 9 bases in between. This CDR3 comprises 16 residues. CDR3 nucleotide sequence: TGTGCCACCAGTGATTCGACAGGCTCGAACACCGGGGAGCTGTTTTTT. Translated: CATSDSTGSNTGELFF.

V usage is TRBV12-3 or TRBV12-4 and J usage is TRBJ1-3; D gene unclear. The ends were cut back, 7 bases at V and 0 bases at J, with 10 bases in the middle. The CDR3 spans 14 residues. CDR3: CASTRSLSGNTIYF. CDR3 DNA: TGTGCCAGCACCAGGTCCCTCTCTGGAAACACCATATATTTT.

V usage is TRBV19 and J usage is TRBJ1-2; D might be TRBD1 (6 bases). With 5 bases removed from V and 5 bases from J, the gap between germline ends came to 12 bases. The CDR3 has 13 amino acids. The germline CDR1 and CDR2 sequences are LNHDA and SQIVND (reference sequence). CDR3 in DNA: TGTGCCAGTAGTCCTACAGGGATTTATGGCTACACCTTC. Translation gives CASSPTGIYGYTF.

The genes are TRBV18 and TRBJ2-3, with TRBD2 matching over 13 bases. Germline CDR1 is KGHSH and CDR2 is LQKENI. After removal of 3 bases from V and 2 bases from J, the junction contained 5 bases not matched to a gene. The CDR3 extends over 17 amino acids. Here the CDR3 DNA reads TGTGCCAGCTCACCTAACGGACTAGCGGGGGACACAGATACGCAGTATTTT. Amino acids: CASSPNGLAGDTDTQYF. Based on the CDR3 plus reference TRBV18 and TRBJ2-3, the full variable domain is NAGVMQNPRHLVRRRGQEARLRCSPMKGHSHVYWYRQLPEEGLKFMVYLQKENIIDESGMPKERFSAEFPKEGPSILRIQQVVRGDSAAYFCASSPNGLAGDTDTQYFGPGTRLTVL.

The V and J genes are TRBV7-2 and TRBJ1-1; D is undetermined. CDR3 length: 15 residues. From germline, CDR1 is SGHTA and CDR2 FQGNSA. The V end lost 3 bases, the J end lost 2 bases, and 13 bases lay between the germline ends. CDR3 DNA: TGTGCCAGCAGCTTTTGGGCGACTGCAAACACTGAAGCTTTCTTT. The encoded protein is CASSFWATANTEAFF.

The chain employs TRBV5-1 and TRBJ1-2, with 7 bases identical to TRBD1. The junction had 10 bases not matched to a gene; V was cut back by 4 bases and J by 4 bases. The germline V gene has CDR1 SGHRS and CDR2 YFSETQ. This CDR3 contains 15 residues. The CDR3 DNA reads as TGCGCCAGCAGCGAAATCGAGACAGGGAGCTATGGCTACACCTTC. It codes for CASSEIETGSYGYTF.

The V and J genes are TRBV3-1 and TRBJ2-5; D remains unclear. Per the germline V gene, CDR1 is LGHDT and CDR2 is YNNKEL (reference sequence). Trimming removed 1 base at V and 1 base at J, with 1 base between. The CDR3 runs 12 residues. The CDR3 protein is CASSQVQETQYF. The CDR3 DNA is TGTGCCAGCAGCCAAGTCCAAGAGACCCAGTACTTC.

The chain couples TRBV3-1 to TRBJ1-1; D gene ambiguous. The CDR3 is 16 amino acids. V was trimmed by 4 bases and J by 0 bases, leaving 15 bases between them. CDR1 is LGHDT and CDR2 is YNNKEL in the germline V gene (reference sequence). DNA of the CDR3: TGTGCCAGCAGCCCTAGGTGGGGTGGAGTGAACACTGAAGCTTTCTTT. Its protein product is CASSPRWGGVNTEAFF.

The chain links TRBV10-2 to TRBJ2-5; TRBD1 or TRBD2 may be the D gene (6 bases each). Between the trimmed V and J ends, which lost 3 bases and 3 bases, there was a span of 11 bases. This CDR3 comprises 14 residues. Germline-derived CDR1 and CDR2 are WSHSY and SAAADI. The DNA for the CDR3 is TGCGCCAGCAGTGAATGGGGGGCAGAAGAGACCCAGTACTTC. It is translated as CASSEWGAEETQYF.

This chain uses TRBV11-2 with TRBJ2-4; D assignment may be TRBD1 or TRBD2 (5 bases each). The CDR3 extends over 14 amino acids. Germline CDR1 reads SGHAT; CDR2 reads FQNNGV. V shed 5 bases and J shed 6 bases, with 14 bases lying between them. The chain's CDR3 is CASSPGTQGNIQYF. DNA of the CDR3: TGTGCCAGCAGCCCCGGGACCCAAGGAAACATTCAGTACTTC.

The V and J genes are TRBV20-1 and TRBJ2-5, with 8 bases that match TRBD1. CDR1 is DFQATT and CDR2 is SNEGSKA in the germline V gene (reference sequence). With V trimmed by 6 bases and J by 3 bases, 12 bases remained unmatched. CDR3 length equals 15 residues. The CDR3: CSAPRTGMEKETQYF. The CDR3 bases are TGCAGTGCCCCCCGGACAGGGATGGAAAAAGAGACCCAGTACTTC.